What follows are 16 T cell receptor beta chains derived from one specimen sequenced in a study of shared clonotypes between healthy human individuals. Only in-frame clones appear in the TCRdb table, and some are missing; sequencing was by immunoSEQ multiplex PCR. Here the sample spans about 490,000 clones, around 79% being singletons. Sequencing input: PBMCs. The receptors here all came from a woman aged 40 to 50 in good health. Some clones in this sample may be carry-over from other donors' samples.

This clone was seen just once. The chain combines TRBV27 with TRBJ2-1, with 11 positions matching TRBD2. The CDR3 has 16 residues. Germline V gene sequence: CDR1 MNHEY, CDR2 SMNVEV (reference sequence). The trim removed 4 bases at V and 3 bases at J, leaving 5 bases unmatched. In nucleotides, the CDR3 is TGTGCCAGCAGTTCCCTTAGCGGGAGGGGCTACAATGAGCAGTTCTTC. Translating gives CASSSLSGRGYNEQFF.

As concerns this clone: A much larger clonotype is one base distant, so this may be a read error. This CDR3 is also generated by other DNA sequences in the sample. CDR3 nucleotide sequence: TGTGCCAGTAGTATCCCGGGGAAGAACACTGAAGCTTTCTTT. It is translated as CASSIPGKNTEAFF. The V call is TRBV19, the J call TRBJ1-1, with unresolved D. Trimming stripped 3 bases from V and 1 base from J, with 9 bases between. There are 14 residues in the CDR3. Germline V lookup: CDR1 LNHDA, CDR2 SQIVND (reference sequence).

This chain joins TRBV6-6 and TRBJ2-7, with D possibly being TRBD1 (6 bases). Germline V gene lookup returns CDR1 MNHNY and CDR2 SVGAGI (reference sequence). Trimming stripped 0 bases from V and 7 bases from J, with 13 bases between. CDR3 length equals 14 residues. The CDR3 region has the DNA TGTGCCAGCAGTTACTCCGGCCCGGACAGTGAGCAGTACTTC. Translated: CASSYSGPDSEQYF.

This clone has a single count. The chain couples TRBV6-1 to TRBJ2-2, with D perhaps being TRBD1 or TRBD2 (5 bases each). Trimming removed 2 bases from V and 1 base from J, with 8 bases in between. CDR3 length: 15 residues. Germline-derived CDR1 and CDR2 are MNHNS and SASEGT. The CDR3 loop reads CASSESGGNTGELFF. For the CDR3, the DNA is TGTGCCAGCAGTGAATCTGGGGGGAACACCGGGGAGCTGTTTTTT.

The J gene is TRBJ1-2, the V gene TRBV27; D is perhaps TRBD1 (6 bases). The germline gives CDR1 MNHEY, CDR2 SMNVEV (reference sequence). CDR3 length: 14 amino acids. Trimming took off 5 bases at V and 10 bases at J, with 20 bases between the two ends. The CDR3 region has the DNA TGTGCCAGCAGTGTACGACCCAGGGGCGCAGACTACACCTTC. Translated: CASSVRPRGADYTF.

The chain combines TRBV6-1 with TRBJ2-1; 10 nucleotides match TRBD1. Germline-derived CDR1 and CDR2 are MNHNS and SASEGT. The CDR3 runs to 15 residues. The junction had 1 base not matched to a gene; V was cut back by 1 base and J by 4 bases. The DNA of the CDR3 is TGTGCCAGCAGTGAAGGGACAGGGGGTTACAATGAGCAGTTCTTC. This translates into CASSEGTGGYNEQFF.

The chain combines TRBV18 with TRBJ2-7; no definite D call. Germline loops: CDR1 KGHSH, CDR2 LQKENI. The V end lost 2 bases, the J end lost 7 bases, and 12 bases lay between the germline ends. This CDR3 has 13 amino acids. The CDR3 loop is CASSPVGLGEQYF. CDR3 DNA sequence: TGTGCCAGCTCACCAGTGGGGTTGGGAGAGCAGTACTTC.

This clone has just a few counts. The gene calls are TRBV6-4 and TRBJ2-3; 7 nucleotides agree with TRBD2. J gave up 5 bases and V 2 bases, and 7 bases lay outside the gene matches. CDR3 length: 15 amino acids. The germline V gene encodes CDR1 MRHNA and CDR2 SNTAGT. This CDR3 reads CASSDIAGAIDTQYF. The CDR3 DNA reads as TGTGCCAGCAGTGACATTGCGGGAGCGATAGATACGCAGTATTTT.

This CDR3 reads CASNSPQAGGYEQYF. CDR3 nucleotide sequence: TGTGCCAGCAACTCCCCCCAAGCAGGGGGCTACGAGCAGTACTTC. V and J are TRBV7-9 and TRBJ2-7, with TRBD1 matching over 7 bases. The CDR3 runs to 15 residues. V lost 7 bases to trimming and J lost 3 bases; unmatched junction nucleotides: 12. Germline loops: CDR1 SEHNR, CDR2 FQNEAQ (reference sequence).

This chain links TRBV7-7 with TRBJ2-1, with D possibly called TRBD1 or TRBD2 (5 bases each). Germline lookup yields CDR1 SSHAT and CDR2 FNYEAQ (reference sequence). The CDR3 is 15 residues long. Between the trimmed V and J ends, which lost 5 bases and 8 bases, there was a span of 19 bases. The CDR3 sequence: CASSPGRGPGDEQFF. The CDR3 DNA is TGTGCCAGCAGCCCGGGGCGAGGTCCGGGCGATGAGCAGTTCTTC.

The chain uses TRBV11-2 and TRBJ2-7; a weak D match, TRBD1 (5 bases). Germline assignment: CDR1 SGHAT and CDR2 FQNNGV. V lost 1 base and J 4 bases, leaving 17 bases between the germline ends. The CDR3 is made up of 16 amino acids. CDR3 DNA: TGTGCCAGCAGCTTAGGGGGCGCCGCGATTCCGTACGAGCAGTACTTC. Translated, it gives CASSLGGAAIPYEQYF.

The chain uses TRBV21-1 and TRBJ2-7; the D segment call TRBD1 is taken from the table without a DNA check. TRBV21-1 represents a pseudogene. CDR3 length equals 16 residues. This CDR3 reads CASSKELAGCPYEQYF. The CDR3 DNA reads TGTGCCAGCAGCAAAGAGTTGGCAGGGTGTCCCTACGAGCAGTACTTC.

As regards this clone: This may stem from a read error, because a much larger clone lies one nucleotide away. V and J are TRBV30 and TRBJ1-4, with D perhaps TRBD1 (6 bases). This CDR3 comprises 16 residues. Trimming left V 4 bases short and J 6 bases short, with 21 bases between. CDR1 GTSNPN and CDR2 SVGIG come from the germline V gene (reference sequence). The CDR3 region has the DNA TGTGCCTGGAAGTTCGCAGGGGATAGTCAAGATGAAAAACTGTTTTTT. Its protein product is CAWKFAGDSQDEKLFF.

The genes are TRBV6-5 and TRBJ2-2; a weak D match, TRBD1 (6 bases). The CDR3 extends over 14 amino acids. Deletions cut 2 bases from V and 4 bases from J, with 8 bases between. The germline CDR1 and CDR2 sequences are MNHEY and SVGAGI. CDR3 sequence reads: CASSYHRVTGELFF. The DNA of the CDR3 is TGTGCCAGCAGTTACCACAGGGTCACCGGGGAGCTGTTTTTT.

DNA of the CDR3: TGTGCCAGCTCACCAGGACCAAACCTCTACGAGCAGTACTTC. It yields the protein CASSPGPNLYEQYF. J is TRBJ2-7 and V is TRBV18, with D hard to call. Germline CDR1 KGHSH, CDR2 LQKENI. With 2 bases removed from V and 3 bases from J, the gap between germline ends came to 11 bases. This CDR3 has 14 residues.

The CDR3 region has the DNA TGTGCCAGCAGCGCAGACAGCCCCACTGAAGCTTTCTTT. It is translated as CASSADSPTEAFF. The V gene is TRBV7-2, the J gene TRBJ1-1; D possibly corresponds to TRBD1 (5 bases). Trimming cost V 5 bases and J 4 bases, with 11 bases left between them. The CDR3 spans 13 residues. From germline, CDR1 is SGHTA and CDR2 FQGNSA.